The following is a TCR beta chain sequence with its context. Antigen specificity is unknown. The table came from immunoSEQ multiplex PCR; TCRdb's copy has only in-frame clones and leaves some out. The sample records some 2,400,000 clones, approximately 96% being singletons. This CDR3 has 14 amino acids. V was cut by 6 bases and J by 4 bases, with 15 bases left in between. Germline CDR1 reads SGHVS; CDR2 reads FQNEAQ. These data come from a study of shared clonotypes between healthy human individuals. Study in general: The composition of the donors was a couple of women and a few men aged 18 to 49.

Points from the study as a whole: Richness estimates generally favored naive over memory subsets.

Sequencing was performed on naive CD4+ T cells sorted from blood. Subset denoted: CD45RA+ positively selected. The sequence was collected from a man aged 18 to 29 in good health. The J gene is TRBJ1-1, the V gene TRBV7-8, with no clear D. The CDR3: CASRPVPRGTEAFF. The CDR3 bases are TGTGCCAGCAGGCCAGTCCCGCGGGGCACTGAAGCTTTCTTT. The entire variable domain, with the rest obtained from reference TRBV7-8 and TRBJ1-1, is as follows: GAGVSQSPRYKVAKRGQDVALRCDPISGHVSLFWYQQALGQGPEFLTYFQNEAQLDKSGLPSDRFFAERPEGSVSTLKIQRTQQEDSAVYLCASRPVPRGTEAFFGQGTRLTVV.